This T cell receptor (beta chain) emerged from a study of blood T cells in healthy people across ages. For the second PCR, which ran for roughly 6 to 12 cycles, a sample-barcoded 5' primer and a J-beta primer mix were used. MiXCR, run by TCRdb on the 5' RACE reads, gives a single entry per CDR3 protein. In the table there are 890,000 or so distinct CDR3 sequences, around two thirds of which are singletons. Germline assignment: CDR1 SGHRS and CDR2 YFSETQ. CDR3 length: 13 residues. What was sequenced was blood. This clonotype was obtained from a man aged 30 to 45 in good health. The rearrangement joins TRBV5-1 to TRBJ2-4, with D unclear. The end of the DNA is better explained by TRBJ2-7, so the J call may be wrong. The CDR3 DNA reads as TGCGCCAGCAGCGTGGTACCAGACGACGAGCAGTACTTC. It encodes CASSVVPDDEQYF.